This T cell receptor (beta chain) emerged from a study of Graves' ophthalmopathy and Graves' hyperthyroidism. TCR beta CDR3 regions were amplified from RNA transcripts. In the first round, RT-PCR was carried out with HTBI primers, and a multiplex PCR formed the second round. Via MiXCR, TCRdb re-called the multiplex PCR reads, giving one row per CDR3 protein. Of 500,000 to 700,000 distinct CDR3 sequences detected, 22% appear once; the ten largest clones hold 7.1%. There are many counts of this clonotype. V was cut by 3 bases and J by 4 bases, with 12 bases left in between. CDR3 size: 14 residues. From germline, CDR1 is MNHNS and CDR2 SASEGT.

Material for sequencing was peripheral blood. The clonotype comes from a woman between 18 and 29 years old with stable Graves' hyperthyroidism. Some clones in this sample may be carry-over from other donors' samples. The chain uses TRBV6-1 and TRBJ1-1; D unresolved. The CDR3 sequence: CASSDLRVATEAFF. The CDR3, as DNA: TGTGCCAGCAGTGACCTAAGGGTGGCCACTGAAGCTTTCTTT.